These T cell receptor beta chains were read from a single sample in a study of blood T cells in healthy people across ages. MiXCR, run by TCRdb on the 5' RACE reads, gives a single entry per CDR3 protein. The sample gives almost 800,000 distinct CDR3 sequences, 55% to 75% of which show up once; around 20% is in the top ten. Sequencing was performed on blood. The receptor set was obtained from a man aged 30 to 45 in good health. Both conserved end residues are part of each CDR3. A D gene is named only where the DNA matches it firmly. A row's size may be missing; if present it is once, few, many or a size class.

>NA|NA|TRBV12-3/TRBV12-4|TRBJ2-7
TGTGCCAGCAGACGCAGGTTAAGCTACGAGCAGTACTTC
CASRRRLSYEQYF
>TRBD1|NA|TRBV6-1|TRBJ1-1
TGTGCCAGCAGTGGTGGGACAGGGATGATCACTGAAGCTTTCTTT
CASSGGTGMITEAFF
>NA|NA|TRBV6-1|TRBJ1-1
TGTGCCAGCAGTGAGGGCCCTGTAGCTTTCTTT
CASSEGPVAFF
>TRBD1|NA|TRBV20-1|TRBJ1-5
TGCAGTGCTAGAGCGAGAGCTGGGACAGTCACTAATCAGCCCCAGCATTTT
CSARARAGTVTNQPQHF
>NA|few|TRBV4-3|TRBJ2-7
TGCGCCAGCAGCCAAGATCGGAGAGCTAACTACGAGCAGTACTTC
CASSQDRRANYEQYF
>TRBD1|NA|TRBV6-6|TRBJ1-5
TGTGCCAGCAGATCAGGGGGCGATCAGCCCCAGCATTTT
CASRSGGDQPQHF
>NA|NA|TRBV20-1|TRBJ2-1
TGCAGTGCTGAGTTAAGTTATAATGAGCAGTTCTTC
CSAELSYNEQFF
>NA|NA|TRBV12-3/TRBV12-4|TRBJ2-5
TGTGCCAGCAGTCCGCCCCAGGAGACCCAGTACTTC
CASSPPQETQYF
>TRBD2|NA|TRBV29-1|TRBJ2-1
TGCAGCGTTGAGAGTCGGGAGGCTGAGCAGTTCTTC
CSVESREAEQFF
>TRBD2|NA|TRBV6-1|TRBJ2-1
TGTGCCAGCAGTCGTAAACGAATAGACAGGGGAGGTAGCGGGAGGGCCATAGTTGAGCAGTTCTTC
CASSRKRIDRGGSGRAIVEQFF
>TRBD1|NA|TRBV18|TRBJ1-2
TGTGCCAGCTCACCGGTTAGGGGCCAGGGGGACTATGGCTACACCTTC
CASSPVRGQGDYGYTF
>NA|NA|TRBV7-2|TRBJ2-7
TGTGCCAGCAGCTGGCAGGGCTACTACGAGCAGTACTTC
CASSWQGYYEQYF
>TRBD2|NA|TRBV5-1|TRBJ2-1
TGCGCCAGCGGAAAGGGACTAGCAACAGATGAGCAGTTCTTC
CASGKGLATDEQFF
>NA|NA|TRBV5-1|TRBJ2-7
TGCGCCAGCAGCTTTGGGGCAGGGACTCATCTATCCTACGAGCAGTACTTC
CASSFGAGTHLSYEQYF
>NA|NA|TRBV20-1|TRBJ1-2
TGCAGTGCTAGAGATTTTTCCCGTTCAGGCTATGGCTGCACCTTC
CSARDFSRSGYGCTF
>NA|NA|TRBV7-9|TRBJ2-3
TGTGCCAGCAGCTCGACGCAGTCTAGCACAGATACGCAGTATTTT
CASSSTQSSTDTQYF
>NA|once|TRBV20-1|TRBJ1-2
TGCAGTGCTAGTGTCAGGGATGGGTATGGCCACACCTTC
CSASVRDGYGHTF
>NA|NA|TRBV27|TRBJ2-5
TGTGCCAGCGTATCCAGCGACGAGACCCAGTACTTC
CASVSSDETQYF
>NA|few|TRBV25-1|TRBJ1-2
TGTGCCAGCAGTGAAACCGATAGAAACTATGGCTACACCTTC
CASSETDRNYGYTF
>NA|NA|TRBV6-6|TRBJ2-1
TGTGCCAGCAGTCCCTCGGGAGACAGACGAAATGAGCAGTTCTTC
CASSPSGDRRNEQFF
>TRBD2|NA|TRBV20-1|TRBJ2-7
TGCAGTGCTAGACAACCCGGTAGGACTAGCGGTCCCGAGCAGTACTTC
CSARQPGRTSGPEQYF
>TRBD1|NA|TRBV28|TRBJ2-1
TGTGCCAGCAGTTCACCGGGACAGGGGGCGGGTGAGCAGTTCTTC
CASSSPGQGAGEQFF
>NA|NA|TRBV6-1|TRBJ1-6
TGTGCCAGCAGTGAACAGCCGAATTCACCCCTCCACTTT
CASSEQPNSPLHF
>NA|NA|TRBV3-1|TRBJ2-7
TGTGCCAGCAGCCAAGTGGGGGTCCACGAGCAGTACTTC
CASSQVGVHEQYF
>TRBD2|NA|TRBV20-1|TRBJ2-3
TGCAGTGCAATTCCCACATCCGGGACTAAAACAGATACGCAGTATTTT
CSAIPTSGTKTDTQYF
>NA|once|TRBV6-5|TRBJ2-2
TGTGCCAGCACGGCGGGCCACACCGGGGAGCTGTTTTTT
CASTAGHTGELFF
>TRBD1|NA|TRBV30|TRBJ2-1
TGTGCCTTGGGACAGGGGCCCTACAATAAGCAGTTCTTC
CALGQGPYNKQFF
>NA|NA|TRBV7-3|TRBJ2-2
TGTGCCAGCAGCAAGACAGGAGCGAACACCGGGGAGCTGTTTTTT
CASSKTGANTGELFF
>TRBD2|NA|TRBV11-2|TRBJ2-3
TGTGCCAGCAGCACACTACCTAGCGGGGTAGGCACAGATACGCAGTATTTT
CASSTLPSGVGTDTQYF
>TRBD1|NA|TRBV5-1|TRBJ1-2
TGCGCCAGCAGCGCCGGGACAGATTCGAGTGGCTACACCTTC
CASSAGTDSSGYTF
>TRBD1|few|TRBV6-6|TRBJ2-3
TGTGCCAGCAGCAACCAGGACAGGGGGTTTGGCGGTACGCAGTATTTT
CASSNQDRGFGGTQYF
>NA|NA|TRBV20-1|TRBJ2-5
TGCAGTGCTGCAAACCCAGGATTAGAGACCCAGTACTTC
CSAANPGLETQYF
>NA|NA|TRBV20-1|TRBJ2-5
TGCAGTGCTAGAGATCGGGTAACGGGAGAGACCCAGTACTTC
CSARDRVTGETQYF
>TRBD2|NA|TRBV20-1|TRBJ2-3
TGCAGTGCTAGACTTTCGGAGCGGGAGGGCGGAGGTACGCAGTATTTT
CSARLSEREGGGTQYF
>NA|NA|TRBV7-9|TRBJ2-5
TGTGCCAGCAACAGTCTCCAGGGACGGGGGACCCAGTACTTC
CASNSLQGRGTQYF
>NA|NA|TRBV7-9|TRBJ2-3
TGTGCCAGCAGCCCGCCGAGGTATACGCAGTATTTT
CASSPPRYTQYF
>TRBD2|NA|TRBV27|TRBJ2-3
TGTGCCAGCAGTCAGACTAGCGTGAACACAGATACGCAGTATTTT
CASSQTSVNTDTQYF
>NA|NA|TRBV20-1|TRBJ2-7
TGCAGTGCTAGTCGGCCAGGGGATAACTACGAGCAGTACTTC
CSASRPGDNYEQYF
>TRBD2|few|TRBV10-3|TRBJ2-7
TGTGCCATCAGCCCTAGCGGGGGCTCCTACGAGCAGTACTTC
CAISPSGGSYEQYF
>NA|few|TRBV4-2|TRBJ2-5
TGTGCCAGCAGCCAAGAGTGGCGAGCGGACACCCCATCGACCGAAGAGACCCAGTACTTC
CASSQEWRADTPSTEETQYF
>NA|NA|TRBV20-1|TRBJ2-3
TGCAGTCCCTTAAGAAGGGGCACAGATACGCAGTATTTT
CSPLRRGTDTQYF
>NA|few|TRBV5-1|TRBJ1-2
TGCGCCAGCAGCTGGGAAACGGAGTATGGCTACACCTTC
CASSWETEYGYTF
>NA|NA|TRBV4-3|TRBJ2-1
TGCGCCAGCAGCCAAGATAGATTCTATGAGCAGTTCTTC
CASSQDRFYEQFF
>NA|once|TRBV4-3|TRBJ2-3
TGCGCCAGCAGCCAGGGTGTGACAGAGGGCTACACAGATACGCAGTATTTT
CASSQGVTEGYTDTQYF
>TRBD2|NA|TRBV5-1|TRBJ2-7
TGCGCCAGCAGCGGGAAGACTAGCGGGAGGCCTCCGTCCTACGAGCAGTACTTC
CASSGKTSGRPPSYEQYF
>NA|few|TRBV9|TRBJ1-1
TGTGCCAGCAGCGTAGGGGCAGGGTTGAGCACTGAAGCTTTCTTT
CASSVGAGLSTEAFF
>NA|NA|TRBV12-3/TRBV12-4|TRBJ1-5
TGTGCCAGCAGTGAAACAGGGTTTCAGCCCCAGCATTTT
CASSETGFQPQHF
>NA|NA|TRBV7-9|TRBJ2-7
TGTGCCAGCAGCTTAGCGCTCGCCTCCTACGAGCAGTACTTC
CASSLALASYEQYF
>NA|NA|TRBV6-2/TRBV6-3|TRBJ2-7
TGTGCCAGCAGTCGACTAGTTCCGTCCTACGAGCAGTACTTC
CASSRLVPSYEQYF
>NA|NA|TRBV11-2|TRBJ1-2
TGTGCCAGCAGCCGCGAGTTCCGGAACCACTATGGCTACACCTTC
CASSREFRNHYGYTF
>TRBD1|few|TRBV6-5|TRBJ1-4
TGTGCCAGCAGTTACACAACAGGGGTTGACGAAAAACTGTTTTTT
CASSYTTGVDEKLFF
>NA|many|TRBV5-6|TRBJ2-3
TGTGCCAGCAGCTTGAAGGCGACCTTCTTCACAGATACGCAGTATTTT
CASSLKATFFTDTQYF
>TRBD2|NA|TRBV7-9|TRBJ2-5
TGTGCCAGCAGCTCAAATTCTGGGGGGGTTGAGACCCAGTACTTC
CASSSNSGGVETQYF
>NA|NA|TRBV7-8|TRBJ2-3
TGTGCCAGCAGCGCCCGCAACCCGCTGAGGGTCACAGATGCGCAGTATTTT
CASSARNPLRVTDAQYF
>NA|NA|TRBV9|TRBJ2-5
TGTGCCAGCAGCCCAGGAGGGTCTGGGGAGCAGTACTTC
CASSPGGSGEQYF
>NA|NA|TRBV12-3/TRBV12-4|TRBJ1-2
TGTGCCAGCAGCGACGAGGTCATCAGATCAGATGGCTACACCTTC
CASSDEVIRSDGYTF
>NA|few|TRBV4-3|TRBJ1-2
TGCGCCAGCAGCCAAGATCGGTATGGCTACACCTTC
CASSQDRYGYTF
>NA|NA|TRBV7-3|TRBJ2-7
TGTGCCAGCAGCTTAAATGAGGGGCCGTACGAGCAGTACTTC
CASSLNEGPYEQYF
>TRBD2|once|TRBV6-5|TRBJ2-3
TGTGCCAGCAGCCACGGGCCTAGCGGGAGTGGGGATACGCAGTATTTT
CASSHGPSGSGDTQYF